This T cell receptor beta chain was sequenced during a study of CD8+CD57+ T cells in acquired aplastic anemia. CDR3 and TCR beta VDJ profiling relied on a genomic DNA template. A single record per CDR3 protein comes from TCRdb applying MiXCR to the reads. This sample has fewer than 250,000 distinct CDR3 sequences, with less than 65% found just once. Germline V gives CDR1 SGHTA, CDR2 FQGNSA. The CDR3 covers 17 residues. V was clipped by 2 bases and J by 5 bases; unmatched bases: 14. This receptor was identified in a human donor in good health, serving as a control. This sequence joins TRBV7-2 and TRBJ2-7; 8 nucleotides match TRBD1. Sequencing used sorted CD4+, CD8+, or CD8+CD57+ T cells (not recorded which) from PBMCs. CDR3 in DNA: TGTGCCAGCAGCTTAAACGACGACAGGGGCCCTTTAAACGAGCAGTACTTC. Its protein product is CASSLNDDRGPLNEQYF.